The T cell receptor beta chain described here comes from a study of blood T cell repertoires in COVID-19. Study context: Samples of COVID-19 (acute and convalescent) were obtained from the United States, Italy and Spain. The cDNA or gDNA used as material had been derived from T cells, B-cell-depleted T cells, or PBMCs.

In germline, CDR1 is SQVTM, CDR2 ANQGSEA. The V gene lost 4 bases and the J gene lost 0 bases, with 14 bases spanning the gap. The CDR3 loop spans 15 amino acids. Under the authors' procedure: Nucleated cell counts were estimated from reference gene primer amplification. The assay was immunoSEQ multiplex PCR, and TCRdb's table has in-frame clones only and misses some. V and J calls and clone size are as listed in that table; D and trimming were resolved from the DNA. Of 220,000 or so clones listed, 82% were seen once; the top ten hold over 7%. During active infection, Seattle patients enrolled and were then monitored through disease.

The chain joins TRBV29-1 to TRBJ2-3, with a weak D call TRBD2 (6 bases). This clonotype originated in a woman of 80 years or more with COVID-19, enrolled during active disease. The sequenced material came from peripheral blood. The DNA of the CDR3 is TGCAGCGTTGCCGGGGGACGCTCTAGCACAGATACGCAGTATTTT. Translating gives CSVAGGRSSTDTQYF.